The subject of this entry is one T cell receptor (beta chain). With V trimmed by 4 bases and J by 5 bases, 4 bases remained unmatched. The CDR3 loop spans 13 amino acids. Germline CDR1 is SGHAT and CDR2 is FQNNGV. These data come from a study of blood T cell repertoires in COVID-19. About the research overall: Nucleic acid was either cDNA or gDNA, and it came from T cells, B-cell-depleted T cells, or PBMCs.

Everyone who took part was 18 to 89 years old, and they came from about two dozen US areas. Produced via immunoSEQ multiplex PCR; TCRdb's table is partial and in-frame only. The table records 200,000 to 250,000 clones, roughly 84% of them present only once. The TCR sequence derives from a woman between 35 and 50 years old who had recovered from COVID-19. The chain links TRBV11-2 to TRBJ2-5, with 7 bases aligning to TRBD1. Sequenced material: PBMCs or T cells enriched from blood (not recorded which). CDR3 region: CASSSDRVETQYF. CDR3 in DNA: TGTGCCAGCAGCTCTGACAGGGTTGAGACCCAGTACTTC.